This T cell receptor beta chain stems from a study of T cell repertoires in cytomegalovirus infection. In the study overall: In the study, CMV epitopes included recently identified HLA-C-restricted and well-studied HLA-B-restricted ones. Shared public TCR beta signatures pointed to both CMV infection and a matching HLA type. Study-wide points: HLA-C-restricted TCR beta clonotypes specific for CMV led the ex vivo response. Carriage of CMV together with the relevant HLA was identifiable through cumulative public TCR beta family frequency.

This clonotype was counted only a few times. Antigen specificity is unknown. From germline, CDR1 is SGHTA and CDR2 FQGNSA. With V trimmed by 6 bases and J by 3 bases, 3 bases remained unmatched. The CDR3 sequence is 13 residues long. TCRdb fed the reads into MiXCR, producing one record per CDR3 protein. The sample includes approximately 470,000 distinct CDR3 sequences, roughly 43% of them seen just once. The sequences come from cultured PBMCs, collected from culture after CMV antigen stimulation. This sequence joins TRBV7-2 and TRBJ2-7; 9 bases fit TRBD2. This clonotype was obtained from a human donor in good health (CMV status not recorded). Some clones in this sample may be carry-over from other donors' samples. DNA of the CDR3: TGTGCCAGCAGGGCTAGCGGGGTCTACGAGCAGTACTTC. Its translation: CASRASGVYEQYF. The complete variable domain, with remaining parts taken from reference TRBV7-2 and TRBJ2-7, reads GAGVSQSPSNKVTEKGKDVELRCDPISGHTALYWYRQSLGQGLEFLIYFQGNSAPDKSGLPSDRFSAERTGGSVSTLTIQRTQQEDSAVYLCASRASGVYEQYFGPGTRLTVT.